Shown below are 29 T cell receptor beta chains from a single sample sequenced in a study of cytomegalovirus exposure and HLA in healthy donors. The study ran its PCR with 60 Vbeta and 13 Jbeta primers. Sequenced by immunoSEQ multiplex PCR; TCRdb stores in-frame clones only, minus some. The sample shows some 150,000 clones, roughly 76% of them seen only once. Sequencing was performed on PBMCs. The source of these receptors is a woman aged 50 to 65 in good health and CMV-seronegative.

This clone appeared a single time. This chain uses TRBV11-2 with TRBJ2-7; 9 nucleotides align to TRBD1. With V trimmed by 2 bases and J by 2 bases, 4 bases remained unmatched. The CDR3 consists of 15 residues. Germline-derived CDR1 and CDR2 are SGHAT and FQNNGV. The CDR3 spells CASSLFRQGAYEQYF. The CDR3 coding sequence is TGTGCCAGCAGCTTATTCCGACAGGGGGCCTACGAGCAGTACTTC.

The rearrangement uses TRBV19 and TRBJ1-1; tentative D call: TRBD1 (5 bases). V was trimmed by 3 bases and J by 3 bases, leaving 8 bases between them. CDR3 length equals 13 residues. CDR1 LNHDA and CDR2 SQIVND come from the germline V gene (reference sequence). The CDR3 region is CASSMGTHTEAFF. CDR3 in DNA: TGTGCCAGTAGTATGGGGACTCACACTGAAGCTTTCTTT.

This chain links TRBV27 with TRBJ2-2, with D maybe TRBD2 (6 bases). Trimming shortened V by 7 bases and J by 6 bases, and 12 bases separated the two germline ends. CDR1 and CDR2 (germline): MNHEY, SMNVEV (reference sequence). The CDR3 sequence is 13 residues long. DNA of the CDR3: TGTGCCAGCACCTCGGGGGACCCCGGGGAGCTGTTTTTT. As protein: CASTSGDPGELFF.

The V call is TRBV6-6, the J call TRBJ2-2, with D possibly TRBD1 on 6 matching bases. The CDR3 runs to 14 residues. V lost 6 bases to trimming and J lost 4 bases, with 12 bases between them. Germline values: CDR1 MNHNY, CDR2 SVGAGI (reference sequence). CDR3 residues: CASSLDRSTGELFF. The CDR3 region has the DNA TGTGCCAGCAGCCTCGACAGGAGCACCGGGGAGCTGTTTTTT.

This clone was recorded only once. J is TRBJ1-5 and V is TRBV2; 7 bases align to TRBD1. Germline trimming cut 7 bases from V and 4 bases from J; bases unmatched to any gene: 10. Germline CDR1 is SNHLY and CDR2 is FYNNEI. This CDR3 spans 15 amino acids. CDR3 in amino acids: CASKETGTENQPQHF. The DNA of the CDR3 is TGTGCCAGCAAAGAAACCGGGACAGAAAATCAGCCCCAGCATTTT. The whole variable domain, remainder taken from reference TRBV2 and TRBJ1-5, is EPEVTQTPSHQVTQMGQEVILRCVPISNHLYFYWYRQILGQKVEFLVSFYNNEISEKSEIFDDQFSVERPDGSNFTLKIRSTKLEDSAMYFCASKETGTENQPQHFGDGTRLSIL.

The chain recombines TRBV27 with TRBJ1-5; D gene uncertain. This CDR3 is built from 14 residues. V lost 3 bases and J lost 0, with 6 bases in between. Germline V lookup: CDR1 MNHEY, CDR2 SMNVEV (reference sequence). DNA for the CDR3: TGTGCCAGCAGTTTCGCCAGTAGCAATCAGCCCCAGCATTTT. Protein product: CASSFASSNQPQHF.

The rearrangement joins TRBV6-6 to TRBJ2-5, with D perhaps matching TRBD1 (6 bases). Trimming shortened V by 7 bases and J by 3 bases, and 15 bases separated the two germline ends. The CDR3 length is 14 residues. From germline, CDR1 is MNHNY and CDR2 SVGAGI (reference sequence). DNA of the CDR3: TGTGCCAGCACTTATGGACAGCTGAAAGAGACCCAGTACTTC. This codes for CASTYGQLKETQYF.

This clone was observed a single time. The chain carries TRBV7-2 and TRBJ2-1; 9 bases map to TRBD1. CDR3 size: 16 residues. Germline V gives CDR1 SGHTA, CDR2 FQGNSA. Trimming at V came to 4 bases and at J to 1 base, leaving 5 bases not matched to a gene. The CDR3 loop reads CASSSQGAGSYNEQFF. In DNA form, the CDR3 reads TGTGCCAGCAGCTCACAGGGGGCGGGTTCCTACAATGAGCAGTTCTTC.

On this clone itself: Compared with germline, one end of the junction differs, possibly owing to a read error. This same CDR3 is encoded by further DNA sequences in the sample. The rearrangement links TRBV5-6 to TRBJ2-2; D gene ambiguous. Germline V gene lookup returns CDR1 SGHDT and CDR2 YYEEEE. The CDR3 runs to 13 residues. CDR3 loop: CASSLLNTGELFF. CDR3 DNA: TGTGCCAGCAGCTTACTAAACACAGGGGAGCTGTTTTTT.

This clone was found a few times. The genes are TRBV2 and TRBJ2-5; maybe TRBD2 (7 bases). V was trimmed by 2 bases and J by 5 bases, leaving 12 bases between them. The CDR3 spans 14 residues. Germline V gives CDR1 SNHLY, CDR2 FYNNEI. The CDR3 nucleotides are TGTGCCAGCAGTGAAACGGGGGGCTGGGAGACCCAGTACTTC. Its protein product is CASSETGGWETQYF.

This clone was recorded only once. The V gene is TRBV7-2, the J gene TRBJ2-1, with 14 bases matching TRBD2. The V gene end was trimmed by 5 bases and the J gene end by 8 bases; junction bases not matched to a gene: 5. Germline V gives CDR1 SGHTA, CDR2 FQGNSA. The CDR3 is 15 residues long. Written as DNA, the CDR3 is TGTGCCAGCAGCCTTAGACTAGCGGGAGGGCATGAGCAGTTCTTC. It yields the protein CASSLRLAGGHEQFF.

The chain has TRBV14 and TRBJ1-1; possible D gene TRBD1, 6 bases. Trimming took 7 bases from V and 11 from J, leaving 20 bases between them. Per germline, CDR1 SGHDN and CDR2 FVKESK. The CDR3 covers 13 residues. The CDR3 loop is CASNPGVLGVAFF. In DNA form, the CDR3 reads TGTGCCAGCAACCCAGGGGTTTTAGGTGTCGCTTTCTTT.

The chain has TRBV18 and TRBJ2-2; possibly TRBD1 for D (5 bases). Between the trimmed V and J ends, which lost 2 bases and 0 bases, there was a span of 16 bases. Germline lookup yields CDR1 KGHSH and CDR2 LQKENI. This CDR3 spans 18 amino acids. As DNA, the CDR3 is TGTGCCAGCTCACCATCCTCCAGGGTAAACCCGAACACCGGGGAGCTGTTTTTT. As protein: CASSPSSRVNPNTGELFF.

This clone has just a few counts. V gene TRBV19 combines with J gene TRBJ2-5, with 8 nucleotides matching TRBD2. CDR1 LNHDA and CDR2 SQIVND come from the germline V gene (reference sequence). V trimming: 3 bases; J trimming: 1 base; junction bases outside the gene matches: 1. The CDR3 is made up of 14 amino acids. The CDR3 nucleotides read TGTGCCAGTAGTATGGCGGGGGGCCAAGAGACCCAGTACTTC. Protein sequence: CASSMAGGQETQYF.

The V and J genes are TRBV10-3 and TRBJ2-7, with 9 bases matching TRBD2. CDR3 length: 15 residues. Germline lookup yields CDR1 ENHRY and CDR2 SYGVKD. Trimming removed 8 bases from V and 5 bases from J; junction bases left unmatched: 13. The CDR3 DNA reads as TGTGCCATCGGTGTTGTGAGCGGGAGGTCCCACGAGCAGTACTTC. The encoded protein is CAIGVVSGRSHEQYF.

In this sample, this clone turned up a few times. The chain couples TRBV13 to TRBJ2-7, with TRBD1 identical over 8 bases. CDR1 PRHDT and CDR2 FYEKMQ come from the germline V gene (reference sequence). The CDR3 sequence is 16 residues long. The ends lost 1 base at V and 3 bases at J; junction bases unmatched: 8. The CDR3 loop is CASSLATGTGLYEQYF. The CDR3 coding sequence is TGTGCCAGCAGCTTAGCCACCGGGACAGGCCTCTACGAGCAGTACTTC.

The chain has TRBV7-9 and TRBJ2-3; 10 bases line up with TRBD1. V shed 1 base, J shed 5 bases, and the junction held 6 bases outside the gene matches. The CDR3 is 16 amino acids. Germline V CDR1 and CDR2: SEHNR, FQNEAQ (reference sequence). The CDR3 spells CASSLDDRGRQDTQYF. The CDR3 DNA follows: TGTGCCAGCAGCTTAGACGACAGGGGGCGGCAAGATACGCAGTATTTT.

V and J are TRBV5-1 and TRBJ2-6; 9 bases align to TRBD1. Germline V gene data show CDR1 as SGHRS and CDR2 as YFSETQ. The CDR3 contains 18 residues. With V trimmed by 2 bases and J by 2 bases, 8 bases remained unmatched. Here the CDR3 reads CASSLSPGTGTGANVLTF. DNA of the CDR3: TGCGCCAGCAGCTTAAGTCCCGGGACAGGGACTGGGGCCAACGTCCTGACTTTC.

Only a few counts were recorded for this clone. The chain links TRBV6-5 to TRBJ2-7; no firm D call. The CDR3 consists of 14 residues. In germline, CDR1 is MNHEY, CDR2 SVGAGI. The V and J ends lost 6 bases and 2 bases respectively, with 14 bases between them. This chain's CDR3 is CASSLDRSPYEQYF. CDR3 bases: TGTGCCAGCAGCCTCGATCGAAGCCCCTACGAGCAGTACTTC.

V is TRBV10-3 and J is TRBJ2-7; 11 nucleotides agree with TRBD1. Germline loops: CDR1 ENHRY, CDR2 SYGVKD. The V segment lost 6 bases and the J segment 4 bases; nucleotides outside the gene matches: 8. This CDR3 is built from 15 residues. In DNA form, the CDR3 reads TGTGCCATCAGGGACGGGACAGGGGGTGGGTACGAGCAGTACTTC. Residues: CAIRDGTGGGYEQYF.

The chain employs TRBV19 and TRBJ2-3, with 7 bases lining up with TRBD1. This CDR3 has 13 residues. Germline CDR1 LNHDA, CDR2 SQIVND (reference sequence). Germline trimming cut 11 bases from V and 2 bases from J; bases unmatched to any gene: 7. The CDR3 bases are TGTGCCGGAAGGGACAGCAACACAGATACGCAGTATTTT. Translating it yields CAGRDSNTDTQYF.

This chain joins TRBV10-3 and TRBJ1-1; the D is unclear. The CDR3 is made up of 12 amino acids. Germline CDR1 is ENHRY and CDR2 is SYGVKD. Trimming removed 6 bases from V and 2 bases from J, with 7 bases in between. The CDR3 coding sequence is TGTGCCATCAGGACAAGTAACACTGAAGCTTTCTTT. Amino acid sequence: CAIRTSNTEAFF.

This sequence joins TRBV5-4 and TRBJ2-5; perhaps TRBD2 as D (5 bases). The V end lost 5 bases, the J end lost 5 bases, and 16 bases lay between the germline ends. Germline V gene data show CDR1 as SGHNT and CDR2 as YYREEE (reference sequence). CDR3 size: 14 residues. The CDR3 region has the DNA TGTGCCAGCAGAGACCCTCAGAGGGTGGAGACCCAGTACTTC. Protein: CASRDPQRVETQYF.

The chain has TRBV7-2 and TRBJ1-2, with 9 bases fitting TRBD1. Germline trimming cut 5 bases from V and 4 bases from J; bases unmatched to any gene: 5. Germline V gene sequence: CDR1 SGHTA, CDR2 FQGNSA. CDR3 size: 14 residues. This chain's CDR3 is CASSMTGGVYGYTF. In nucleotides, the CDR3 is TGTGCCAGCAGCATGACAGGGGGAGTCTATGGCTACACCTTC.

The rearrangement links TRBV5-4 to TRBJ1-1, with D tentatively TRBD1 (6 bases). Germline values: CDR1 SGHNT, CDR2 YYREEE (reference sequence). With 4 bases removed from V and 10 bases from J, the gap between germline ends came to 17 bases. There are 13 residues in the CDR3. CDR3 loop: CASSNGWDKRAFF. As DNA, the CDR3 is TGTGCCAGCAGCAACGGGTGGGACAAGAGAGCTTTCTTT.

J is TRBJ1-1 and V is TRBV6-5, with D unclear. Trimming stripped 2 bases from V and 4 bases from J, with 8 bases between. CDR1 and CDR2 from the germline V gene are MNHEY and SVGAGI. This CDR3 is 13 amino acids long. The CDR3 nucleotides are TGTGCCAGCAGTTACGGCCAGATCACTGAAGCTTTCTTT. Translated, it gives CASSYGQITEAFF.

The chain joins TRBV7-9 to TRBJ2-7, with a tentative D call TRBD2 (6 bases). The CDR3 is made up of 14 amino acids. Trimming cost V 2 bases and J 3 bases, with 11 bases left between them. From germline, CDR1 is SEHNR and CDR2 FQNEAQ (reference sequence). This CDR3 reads CASSLTGENYEQYF. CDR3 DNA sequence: TGTGCCAGCAGCTTAACGGGAGAAAACTACGAGCAGTACTTC. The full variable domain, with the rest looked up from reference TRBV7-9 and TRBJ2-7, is DTGVSQNPRHKITKRGQNVTFRCDPISEHNRLYWYRQTLGQGPEFLTYFQNEAQLEKSRLLSDRFSAERPKGSFSTLEIQRTEQGDSAMYLCASSLTGENYEQYFGPGTRLTVT.

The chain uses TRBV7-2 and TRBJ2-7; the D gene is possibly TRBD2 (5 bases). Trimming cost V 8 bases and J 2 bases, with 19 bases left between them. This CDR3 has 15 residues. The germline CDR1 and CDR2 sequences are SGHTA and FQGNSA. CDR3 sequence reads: CASAAGGLTTYEQYF. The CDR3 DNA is TGTGCCAGCGCCGCTGGCGGGCTTACAACCTACGAGCAGTACTTC.

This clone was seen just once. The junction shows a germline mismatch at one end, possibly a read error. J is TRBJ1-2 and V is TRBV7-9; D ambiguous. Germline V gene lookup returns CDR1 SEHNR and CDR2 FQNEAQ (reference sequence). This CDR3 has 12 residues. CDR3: CSSSQSGVGYTF. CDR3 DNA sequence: TGTTCCAGCAGCCAGTCCGGGGTTGGCTACACCTTC.